The rows below give T cell receptor beta chains drawn from one sample of a study of long-term antiretroviral therapy in people with HIV. TCRdb keeps only in-frame clones here, not all; method: immunoSEQ multiplex PCR. The sample comprises about 28,000 clones, roughly 95% of which are singletons, and 8% rests with the top ten. The sequencing used unsorted PBMCs, collected 6 to 6.5 years after starting antiretroviral therapy. These receptors came from a man aged 30 to 39 with HIV. The CDR3 runs from the conserved cysteine through the conserved F or W.

>TRBJ1-6|TRBV15
CATSRDRDRFYSPLHF
>TRBJ2-3|TRBV30
CAWSVWPSPDTQYF
>TRBJ1-2|TRBV5-8
CASSLNRKPSHYGYTF
>TRBJ2-7|TRBV7-9
CASSGGQGLRYEQYF
>TRBJ2-7|TRBV6-5
CASILRGGLDEQYF
>TRBJ2-7|TRBV27
CASSPLTLTSGSHEQYF
>TRBJ1-1|TRBV19
CASSDGVNTEAFF
>TRBJ1-1|TRBV9
CASSVDDLGTEAFF
>TRBJ2-3|TRBV7-9
CASSLVFFGGALFTDTQYF
>TRBJ1-3|TRBV6-5
CASSYGLGTGNTIYF
>TRBJ1-2|TRBV5-6
CASSLGRVPTRGYGYTF
>TRBJ1-4|TRBV29-1
CSATTGGREKLFF
>TRBJ2-7|TRBV11-1
CASSLDVGSSYEQYF
>TRBJ1-5|TRBV4-3
CASSQDYGQDQPQHF
>TRBJ2-7|TRBV27
CASSLTGGSYEQYF
>TRBJ1-5|TRBV7-8
CASSLEGFSGNQPQHF
>TRBJ2-1|TRBV29-1
CSVALAGAIEQFF
>TRBJ2-7|TRBV10-3
CAIRTGLAGPYEQYF
>TRBJ2-1|TRBV25-1
CASSDKGWDSAEQFF
>TRBJ2-7|TRBV9
CASSSPLTGQGEPYEQYF
>TRBJ2-3|TRBV4-3
CASSLQGATTDTQYF
>TRBJ2-2|TRBV19
CASSRSGTSGIRELFF
>TRBJ1-1|TRBV6-5
CASSPEHRTEAFF
>TRBJ2-2|TRBV6-6
CASSPIVGGTGELFF
>TRBJ2-7|TRBV19
CASSPSSGSYEQYF
>TRBJ2-4|TRBV28
CASSLETRNIQYF
>TRBJ2-2|TRBV10-3
CAIGGQGYTGELFF
>TRBJ2-2|TRBV7-8
CASSRPRIRVDTGELFF
>TRBJ2-1|TRBV5-6
CASSLEAIYNEQFF
>TRBJ2-7|TRBV30
CAWNGQSSYEQYF
>TRBJ2-3|TRBV5-1
CASSLSGALTDTQYF
>TRBJ2-1|TRBV4-3
CASSQAAWGRANEQFF
>TRBJ1-1|TRBV10-3
CAITAEWNTEAFF
>TRBJ2-7|TRBV5-1
CASSPISGGINEQYF
>TRBJ2-7|TRBV4-2
CASSQDLSYEQYF
>TRBJ2-1|TRBV30
CAWRRLAGGSEQFF
>TRBJ2-7|TRBV6-5
CASSNRVTSYEQYF
>TRBJ2-1|TRBV27
CASSTQSGANNEQFF
>TRBJ1-3|TRBV5-1
CASSVGGPGNTIYF
>TRBJ2-1|TRBV4-1
CASSEGPGAQFF
>TRBJ2-7|TRBV19
CASSARRTSGSSYEQYF
>TRBJ2-5|TRBV10-3
CAIREQGWETQYF
>TRBJ1-4|TRBV6-1
CAIDRDRGGKLFF
>TRBJ2-1|TRBV5-1
CASSLEWLAGMNEQFF
>TRBJ1-2|TRBV2
CASIDRGGGYTF
>TRBJ2-2|TRBV29-1
CSVEGSLEYSQNTGELFF
>TRBJ2-3|TRBV11-3
CASSLRGQSDTQYF
>TRBJ2-1|TRBV10-3
CAISDVGYNEQFF
>TRBJ1-4|TRBV7-6
CASSPTGSTNEKLFF
>TRBJ1-4|TRBV6-5
CASSRTTGGGEKLFF